This T cell receptor (beta chain) comes out of a study of regulatory T cells in long-lasting Graves disease. Sequencing libraries for TCR beta were prepared with iRepertoire HTBI primers and Arm-PCR of CDR3 regions. TCRdb re-analysed the multiplex PCR reads in MiXCR, keeping a single row per CDR3 protein. Of about 470,000 distinct CDR3 sequences in the sample, about 20% are singletons; the top ten hold 6.5% to 10%. Study-wide results and limits: Study of thyroid tissue was not done, with only peripheral blood studied. Patients with persistent disease shared fewer than 3,500 public clonotypes, outpacing the 966 shared by new patients. TCR diversity in persistent Graves' patients was below that of newly diagnosed ones. Persistent disease favored TRBV28, TRBJ1-2 and TRBJ2-5.

Comment on this clonotype: Its specificity is not known. A read error is possible here, since a much larger clone lies one base away.

V was clipped by 5 bases and J by 6 bases, with 16 bases between them. CDR1 and CDR2 from the germline V gene are MNHEY and SMNVEV (reference sequence). The CDR3 has 14 amino acids. The time point is: persistent/refractory GD, antithyroid drugs over 5 years with positive TRAb. From RNA extracted from PBMCs, the TCR library was made. The rearrangement uses TRBV27 and TRBJ1-1; no firm D call. The TCR was taken from a female donor with Graves disease. The sample in question was peripheral blood mononuclear cells (PBMCs), obtained when the disease was refractory, from a patient treated with antithyroid drugs. The CDR3 DNA reads as TGTGCCAGCAGTGAGAACATGGAGGGTGCTGAAGCTTTCTTT. Amino acids: CASSENMEGAEAFF.